This T cell receptor beta chain is from a study of T-cell memory formation after mild COVID-19. TCRdb reprocessed the 5' RACE reads via MiXCR and lists one record per CDR3 protein. The sample holds over 450,000 distinct CDR3 sequences, roughly 20% seen once. Germline loops: CDR1 SEHNR, CDR2 FQNEAQ (reference sequence). This CDR3 comprises 12 residues. V shed 11 bases and J shed 0 bases, with 11 bases lying between them. The sequencing input was PBMCs or a T cell subset sorted from them (not recorded which). This sequence originates from an adult woman who had mild COVID-19 (a few samples of this study predate the infection). Cell type and time point are not known. The V gene is TRBV7-9, the J gene TRBJ2-7; maybe TRBD2 (5 bases). The CDR3 sequence: CALGNTSYEQYF. The CDR3 DNA is TGTGCCCTCGGGAATACCTCCTACGAGCAGTACTTC. The full variable domain, its missing parts supplied by reference TRBV7-9 and TRBJ2-7, is DTGVSQNPRHKITKRGQNVTFRCDPISEHNRLYWYRQTLGQGPEFLTYFQNEAQLEKSRLLSDRFSAERPKGSFSTLEIQRTEQGDSAMYLCALGNTSYEQYFGPGTRLTVT.